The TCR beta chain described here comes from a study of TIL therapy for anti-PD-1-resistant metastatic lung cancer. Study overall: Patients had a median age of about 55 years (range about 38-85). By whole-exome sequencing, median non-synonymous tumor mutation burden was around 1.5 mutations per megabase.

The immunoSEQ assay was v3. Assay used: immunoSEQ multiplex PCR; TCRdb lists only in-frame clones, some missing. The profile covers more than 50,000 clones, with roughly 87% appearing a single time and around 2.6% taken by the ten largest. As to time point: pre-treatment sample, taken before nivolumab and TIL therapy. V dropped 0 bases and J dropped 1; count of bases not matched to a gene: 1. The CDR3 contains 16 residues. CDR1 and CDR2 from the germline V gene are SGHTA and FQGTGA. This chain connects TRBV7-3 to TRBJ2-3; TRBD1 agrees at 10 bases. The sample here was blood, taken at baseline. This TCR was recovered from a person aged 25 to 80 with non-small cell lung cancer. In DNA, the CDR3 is TGTGCCAGCAGCTTAACCGGGACAGGGGGCACAGATACGCAGTATTTT. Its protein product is CASSLTGTGGTDTQYF.